This T cell receptor (beta chain) appears in the sequencing data of a study of cytomegalovirus exposure and HLA in healthy donors. Whole-study results and caveats: Later analysis demonstrated an association between a missense DCLRE1C variant and TCR beta V- and J-gene trimming.

A word on this clone: Its cognate antigen is unknown.

CDR3 length: 14 amino acids. The germline CDR1 and CDR2 sequences are SEHNR and FQNEAQ (reference sequence). V shed 5 bases, J shed 9 bases, and the junction held 12 bases outside the gene matches. A multiplex PCR was run with 60 Vbeta primers and 13 Jbeta primers. Sequencing was performed with immunoSEQ multiplex PCR; in TCRdb, only in-frame clones are kept and a portion is missing. The table includes around 64,000 clones, 65% to 90% detected once. The sequence came from a female donor in good health and CMV-seronegative. Sequenced material: PBMCs. The V call is TRBV7-9, the J call TRBJ1-1; the match to TRBD1 covers 7 bases. Here the CDR3 reads CASSLPTGNQQAFF. For the CDR3, the DNA is TGTGCCAGCAGCCTCCCGACAGGGAACCAACAAGCTTTCTTT.